These 23 T cell receptor beta chains were sequenced from one sample in a study of cytomegalovirus exposure and HLA in healthy donors. Sequencing used immunoSEQ multiplex PCR; TCRdb keeps in-frame clones, though not all of them. The sample records about 200,000 clones, less than 85% being singletons. Sequencing was done on a sample of PBMCs. These TCRs come from a woman between 18 and 29 years old in good health and CMV-seronegative.

This clone was seen a single time. The sample holds other DNA sequences that translate to the same CDR3. The chain is built from TRBV5-1 and TRBJ2-7; D gene unclear. Per germline, CDR1 SGHRS and CDR2 YFSETQ. V was trimmed by 0 bases and J by 3 bases, leaving 13 bases between them. The CDR3 has 15 residues. The CDR3 loop is CASSLGQGGRYEQYF. The CDR3 DNA follows: TGCGCCAGCAGCTTGGGACAAGGCGGACGCTACGAGCAGTACTTC.

The genes are TRBV7-2 and TRBJ1-1, with D maybe TRBD1 (6 bases). The CDR3 has 13 residues. Germline-derived CDR1 and CDR2 are SGHTA and FQGNSA. V gave up 2 bases and J gave up 5 bases, with 9 bases separating them. The DNA of the CDR3 is TGTGCCAGCAGCTTATCAGGGGAAACTGAAGCTTTCTTT. The encoded protein is CASSLSGETEAFF. Drawing the rest from reference TRBV7-2 and TRBJ1-1, the complete variable domain is GAGVSQSPSNKVTEKGKDVELRCDPISGHTALYWYRQSLGQGLEFLIYFQGNSAPDKSGLPSDRFSAERTGGSVSTLTIQRTQQEDSAVYLCASSLSGETEAFFGQGTRLTVV.

The DNA of the CDR3 is TGTGCCAGCAGCTTAGCTCACGGGACACAAAAAGGCTACACCTTC. Translated: CASSLAHGTQKGYTF. This chain connects TRBV7-8 to TRBJ1-2, with D tentatively TRBD1 (6 bases). Germline-derived CDR1 and CDR2 are SGHVS and FQNEAQ. This CDR3 region has 15 residues. Trimming took 0 bases from V and 8 from J, leaving 16 bases between them.

The J gene is TRBJ1-5, the V gene TRBV4-1; 9 bases align to TRBD1. The J segment lost 3 bases and the V segment lost 5 bases, leaving 5 bases of the junction unmatched. The length of the CDR3 is 15 residues. Looked up from germline, CDR1 is MGHRA and CDR2 is YSYEKL. CDR3 bases: TGCGCCAGCAGCAGCGGGACAGGGAACAATCAGCCCCAGCATTTT. Protein sequence: CASSSGTGNNQPQHF.

The chain has TRBV30 and TRBJ1-6; D not certain. CDR1 is GTSNPN and CDR2 is SVGIG in the germline V gene (reference sequence). Trimming left V 0 bases short and J 9 bases short, with 3 bases between. The CDR3 is 11 residues long. The CDR3 region has the DNA TGTGCCTGGAGTGTACGTTCACCCCTCCACTTT. This gives the protein CAWSVRSPLHF.

This clone showed up just once. The genes are TRBV11-2 and TRBJ2-7; D is possibly TRBD1 (6 bases). The germline V gene encodes CDR1 SGHAT and CDR2 FQNNGV. V was shortened by 5 bases and J by 1 base, with 15 bases between the two germline ends. This CDR3 comprises 15 residues. For the CDR3, the DNA is TGTGCCAGCAGCACGCCCAGGGGTCGATCCTACGAGCAGTACTTC. It is translated as CASSTPRGRSYEQYF.

The gene calls are TRBV9 and TRBJ2-7, with 7 bases that match TRBD1. Germline V gene sequence: CDR1 SGDLS, CDR2 YYNGEE. CDR3 length: 15 residues. The J segment lost 2 bases and the V segment lost 0 bases, leaving 5 bases of the junction unmatched. The CDR3 loop is CASSVDWDSTYEQYF. In DNA, the CDR3 is TGTGCCAGCAGCGTAGATTGGGACAGTACCTACGAGCAGTACTTC.

V and J are TRBV27 and TRBJ2-7; a possible D gene is TRBD1 (5 bases). Trimming shortened V by 5 bases and J by 5 bases, and 13 bases separated the two germline ends. Germline V gives CDR1 MNHEY, CDR2 SMNVEV (reference sequence). This CDR3 is built from 13 residues. CDR3 sequence (DNA): TGTGCCAGCAGTGAATACAGGCTTGACGAGCAGTACTTC. This encodes CASSEYRLDEQYF.

DNA for the CDR3: TGTGCCAGCAGCTTGGTCGGCAGAGCCTACGAGCAGTACTTC. Translation: CASSLVGRAYEQYF. The chain employs TRBV5-8 and TRBJ2-7, with D uncertain. The CDR3 loop spans 14 amino acids. V gave up 0 bases and J gave up 2 bases, with 9 bases separating them. Germline assignment: CDR1 SGHTS and CDR2 YDEGEE.

V is TRBV4-1 and J is TRBJ1-1, with a tentative D call TRBD1 (6 bases). Between the trimmed V and J ends, which lost 1 base and 6 bases, there was a span of 9 bases. The length of the CDR3 is 13 residues. Germline V gene sequence: CDR1 MGHRA, CDR2 YSYEKL. The CDR3 reads CASSQVPGAEAFF. The CDR3 DNA sequence: TGCGCCAGCAGCCAAGTACCAGGGGCTGAAGCTTTCTTT.

This clone was counted between two and nine times. The CDR3 coding sequence is TGTGCCAGCAGTTACCGGCAGGGTCAGGGGGATGGCTACACCTTC. It codes for CASSYRQGQGDGYTF. V gene TRBV6-5 combines with J gene TRBJ1-2, with 7 bases lining up with TRBD1. This CDR3 comprises 15 residues. Trimming removed 2 bases from V and 6 bases from J; junction bases left unmatched: 9. In germline, CDR1 is MNHEY, CDR2 SVGAGI.

V and J are TRBV6-6 and TRBJ1-2; D is ambiguous. Trimming left V 4 bases short and J 7 bases short, with 7 bases between. Germline lookup yields CDR1 MNHNY and CDR2 SVGAGI (reference sequence). The CDR3 contains 11 residues. The CDR3 coding sequence is TGTGCCAGCAGTTCCGGCCCTGGCTACACCTTC. This gives the protein CASSSGPGYTF.

DNA of the CDR3: TGTGCCAGCAGTGAATGGGGACTAGCGGGGTCCTACAATGAGCAGTTCTTC. It codes for CASSEWGLAGSYNEQFF. The chain recombines TRBV25-1 with TRBJ2-1, with TRBD2 matching 13 bases. Germline-derived CDR1 and CDR2 are MGHDK and SYGVNS. V shed 1 base, J shed 1 base, and the junction held 1 base outside the gene matches. The CDR3 runs 17 residues.

The table lists this clone with a count of one. This chain uses TRBV7-6 with TRBJ2-3; TRBD1 matches 7 bases. Germline CDR1 is SGHVS and CDR2 is FNYEAQ. The trim removed 4 bases at V and 5 bases at J, leaving 9 bases unmatched. The CDR3 is made up of 15 amino acids. The CDR3 loop reads CASSSQGERGDTQYF. The CDR3 region has the DNA TGTGCCAGCAGCTCGCAGGGGGAGAGGGGAGATACGCAGTATTTT.

The chain has TRBV5-1 and TRBJ2-7; D gene unclear. This CDR3 spans 14 amino acids. The V gene's germline CDR1 is SGHRS and CDR2 YFSETQ. Trimming took off 4 bases at V and 4 bases at J, with 15 bases between the two ends. The chain's CDR3 is CASSGDIFRYEQYF. The CDR3, as DNA: TGCGCCAGCAGCGGAGACATTTTCCGATACGAGCAGTACTTC.

The chain joins TRBV28 to TRBJ2-7; TRBD1 or TRBD2 may be the D gene (5 bases each). This CDR3 is 16 amino acids long. V was clipped by 4 bases and J by 1 base, with 17 bases between them. Per germline, CDR1 MDHEN and CDR2 SYDVKM. CDR3 amino acids: CASSSPRTGASYEQYF. DNA of the CDR3: TGTGCCAGCAGTTCCCCTCGTACCGGGGCGTCCTACGAGCAGTACTTC.

The V gene is TRBV25-1, the J gene TRBJ1-4, with D perhaps TRBD1 (6 bases). The CDR3 totals 15 residues. Trimming took 6 bases from V and 7 from J, leaving 18 bases between them. Germline V gene sequence: CDR1 MGHDK, CDR2 SYGVNS. The CDR3, as DNA: TGTGCCAGCAGCCCTTGGGGGGGCGCCGGTGAAAAACTGTTTTTT. This sequence encodes CASSPWGGAGEKLFF.

The gene calls are TRBV5-1 and TRBJ2-7; 7 bases agree with TRBD1. The CDR3 extends over 15 amino acids. The germline CDR1 and CDR2 sequences are SGHRS and YFSETQ. The junction had 7 bases not matched to a gene; V was cut back by 4 bases and J by 0 bases. CDR3 in amino acids: CASSRGQETSYEQYF. In DNA, the CDR3 is TGCGCCAGCAGCCGTGGACAGGAGACCTCCTACGAGCAGTACTTC. Full variable domain (remainder filled in from reference TRBV5-1 and TRBJ2-7): KAGVTQTPRYLIKTRGQQVTLSCSPISGHRSVSWYQQTPGQGLQFLFEYFSETQRNKGNFPGRFSGRQFSNSRSEMNVSTLELGDSALYLCASSRGQETSYEQYFGPGTRLTVT.

The chain recombines TRBV5-1 with TRBJ1-5; the match to TRBD1 covers 9 bases. The CDR3 has 15 residues. The ends lost 4 bases at V and 3 bases at J; junction bases unmatched: 5. CDR1 is SGHRS and CDR2 is YFSETQ in the germline V gene. The CDR3 loop reads CASSLTGGANQPQHF. The DNA of the CDR3 is TGCGCCAGCAGCCTAACAGGGGGCGCCAATCAGCCCCAGCATTTT.

This rearrangement joins TRBV5-3 to TRBJ1-5; D is uncertain. TRBV5-3 is labeled an ORF, and its function is uncertain. Deletions cut 6 bases from V and 3 bases from J, with 10 bases between. CDR3 length equals 13 residues. The chain's CDR3 is CARNGSTNQPQHF. CDR3 nucleotides: TGTGCCAGAAACGGATCAACCAATCAGCCCCAGCATTTT.

The chain links TRBV28 to TRBJ2-7; D ambiguous. This CDR3 contains 14 residues. V shed 3 bases and J shed 3 bases, with 12 bases lying between them. CDR1 and CDR2 from the germline V gene are MDHEN and SYDVKM. Here the CDR3 reads CASSLYSPGYEQYF. In DNA, the CDR3 is TGTGCCAGCAGTTTGTATAGCCCGGGCTACGAGCAGTACTTC.

This CDR3 reads CASTPYNEQFF. CDR3 coding DNA: TGTGCCAGCACCCCTTACAATGAGCAGTTCTTC. The genes are TRBV7-9 and TRBJ2-1, with D unclear. This CDR3 has 11 amino acids. Trimming took off 7 bases at V and 4 bases at J, with 5 bases between the two ends. The germline CDR1 and CDR2 sequences are SEHNR and FQNEAQ (reference sequence).

The chain employs TRBV27 and TRBJ1-5; no reliable D call. CDR3 length: 15 amino acids. With 1 base removed from V and 0 bases from J, the gap between germline ends came to 7 bases. The V gene's germline CDR1 is MNHEY and CDR2 SMNVEV (reference sequence). CDR3 coding DNA: TGTGCCAGCAGTTTATGGAGTTCTAGCAATCAGCCCCAGCATTTT. This sequence encodes CASSLWSSSNQPQHF.